The rows below give T cell receptor beta chains drawn from one sample of a study of blood T cell repertoires in COVID-19. TCRdb keeps only in-frame clones here, not all; method: immunoSEQ multiplex PCR. The sample contains 250,000 or so clones, 80% to 90% of which appear only once. Sequenced: PBMCs or T cells enriched from blood (not recorded which). The receptors originated from a woman in her 40s who had been exposed to COVID-19. CDR3s include the opening cysteine and the closing phenylalanine or tryptophan. A D gene is named only where the DNA matches it firmly. Clone size, where shown, is once, few, many, or a class for clones that have expanded.

j_call v_call clone_size d_call cdr3_aa cdr3_nt
TRBJ1-2 TRBV7-9 once - CASSFSPSGVGYGYTF TGTGCCAGCAGCTTTTCTCCGTCAGGGGTAGGGTATGGCTACACCTTC
TRBJ2-3 TRBV25-1 - - CASSVRDQSTDTQYF TGTGCCAGCAGTGTGCGGGACCAAAGCACAGATACGCAGTATTTT
TRBJ1-1 TRBV12-3/TRBV12-4 - TRBD1 CASSKDRAKAFF TGTGCCAGCAGTAAGGACAGGGCCAAAGCTTTCTTT
TRBJ1-2 TRBV19 once - CASTREANGYTF TGTGCCAGTACTAGAGAAGCTAATGGCTACACCTTC
TRBJ1-1 TRBV7-9 - - CASSFIAEKTEAFF TGTGCCAGCAGCTTCATCGCGGAGAAAACTGAAGCTTTCTTT
TRBJ1-1 TRBV6-1 - TRBD1 CASSAIIRGQVVSNTEAFF TGTGCCAGCAGTGCAATCATTAGGGGACAGGTTGTTTCGAACACTGAAGCTTTCTTT
TRBJ1-6 TRBV6-5 - - CASSYQGLTNSPLHF TGTGCCAGCAGTTACCAGGGACTGACAAATTCACCCCTCCACTTT
TRBJ2-3 TRBV27 - - CASRGPKGRTDTQYF TGTGCCAGCAGGGGGCCTAAGGGCCGCACAGATACGCAGTATTTT
TRBJ1-5 TRBV10-3 - TRBD1 CAISEGLGTGKDSNQPQHF TGTGCCATCAGTGAGGGGCTGGGGACAGGGAAGGATAGCAATCAGCCCCAGCATTTT
TRBJ1-3 TRBV2 - TRBD1 CASSLQGALGNTIYF TGTGCCAGCAGCCTACAGGGGGCGCTTGGAAACACCATATATTTT
TRBJ1-4 TRBV28 - - CASSFGGSNEKLFF TGTGCCAGCAGTTTTGGGGGGAGTAATGAAAAACTGTTTTTT
TRBJ1-2 TRBV12-3/TRBV12-4 - - CASSLAGPSGYTF TGTGCCAGCAGTTTAGCAGGACCTAGCGGCTACACCTTC
TRBJ1-4 TRBV5-1 - - CASSLTGINEKLFF TGCGCCAGCAGCTTGACAGGGATTAATGAAAAACTGTTTTTT
TRBJ1-2 TRBV5-6 - - CAIPTGYGYTF TGTGCCATACCCACTGGCTATGGCTACACCTTC
TRBJ2-3 TRBV2 - - CASSELEFGTDTQYF TGTGCCAGCAGCGAGCTAGAATTTGGTACAGATACGCAGTATTTT
TRBJ1-2 TRBV7-2 - - CASSFPTGNYGYTF TGTGCCAGCAGCTTTCCCACAGGGAACTATGGCTACACCTTC
TRBJ1-1 TRBV5-1 - - CASSLLGQGAFF TGCGCCAGCAGCCTACTCGGCCAGGGGGCTTTCTTT
TRBJ2-2 TRBV30 - - CAWGPGTNTGELFF TGTGCCTGGGGACCCGGGACTAACACCGGGGAGCTGTTTTTT
TRBJ2-3 TRBV6-4 - - CASSRLGSTDTQYF TGTGCCAGCAGCCGACTAGGTAGCACAGATACGCAGTATTTT
TRBJ1-1 TRBV27 - - CASSLSLSLNTEAFF TGTGCCAGCAGTCTTAGTTTAAGCCTGAACACTGAAGCTTTCTTT
TRBJ1-6 TRBV6-2/TRBV6-3 - TRBD1 CASSNPTGARDSPLHF TGTGCCAGCAGTAACCCGACAGGGGCGCGAGATTCACCCCTCCACTTT
TRBJ2-3 TRBV28 - - CASSFGGSLTDTQYF TGTGCCAGCAGTTTCGGAGGATCTCTCACAGATACGCAGTATTTT
TRBJ2-1 TRBV19 - TRBD2 CASSIGIAGGNEQFF TGTGCCAGTAGTATCGGGATAGCGGGGGGGAATGAGCAGTTCTTC
TRBJ1-4 TRBV28 - TRBD1 CASSLRGQPNEKLFF TGTGCCAGCAGTTTGAGGGGACAGCCGAATGAAAAACTGTTTTTT
TRBJ2-3 TRBV6-5 - - CASSLLYLTDTQYF TGTGCCAGCAGCCTCCTCTACTTAACAGATACGCAGTATTTT
TRBJ1-1 TRBV27 - - CASYERLNTEAFF TGTGCCAGCTACGAGCGATTGAACACTGAAGCTTTCTTT
TRBJ2-4 TRBV6-5 - TRBD2 CASKGPLGGAVQYF TGTGCCAGCAAAGGCCCTCTCGGGGGGGCGGTCCAGTACTTC